This TCR beta chain appears in the sequencing data of a study of blood T cell repertoires in COVID-19. The table came from immunoSEQ multiplex PCR; TCRdb's copy has only in-frame clones and leaves some out. The sample includes over 200,000 clones, 70% to 90% of them seen just once. The CDR3 length is 16 residues. CDR1 is MNHEY, CDR2 SMNVEV, per germline (reference sequence). V dropped 3 bases and J dropped 4 bases, with 18 bases sitting between them. This TCR derives from a woman in her late teens or twenties who had recovered from COVID-19. Sequenced: peripheral blood. The chain uses TRBV27 and TRBJ1-2; D uncertain. The chain's CDR3 is CASSFGQRNIFYGYTF. CDR3 sequence (DNA): TGTGCCAGCAGTTTTGGGCAGAGAAACATCTTCTATGGCTACACCTTC.